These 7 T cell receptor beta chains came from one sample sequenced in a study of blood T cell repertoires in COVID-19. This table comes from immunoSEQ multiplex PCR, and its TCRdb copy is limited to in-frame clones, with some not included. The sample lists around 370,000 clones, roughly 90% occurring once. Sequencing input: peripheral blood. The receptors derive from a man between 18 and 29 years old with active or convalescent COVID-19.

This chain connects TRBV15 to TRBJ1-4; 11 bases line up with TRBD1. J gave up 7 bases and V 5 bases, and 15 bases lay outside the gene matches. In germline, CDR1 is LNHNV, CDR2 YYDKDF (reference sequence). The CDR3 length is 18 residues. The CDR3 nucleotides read TGTGCCACCAGCCCCCGGGACAGGGGGTCGAGGTATAGTGAAAAACTGTTTTTT. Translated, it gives CATSPRDRGSRYSEKLFF.

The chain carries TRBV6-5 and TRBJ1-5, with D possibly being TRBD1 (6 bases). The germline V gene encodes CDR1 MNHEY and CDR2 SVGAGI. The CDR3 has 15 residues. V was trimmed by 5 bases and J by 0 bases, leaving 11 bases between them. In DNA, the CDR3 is TGTGCCAGCAGTCCGACAGGACATAGCAATCAGCCCCAGCATTTT. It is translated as CASSPTGHSNQPQHF.

CDR3 nucleotides: TGCGCCAGCAGCCAAGAAACCCTGCAGTGGAATGAGCAGTTCTTC. As protein: CASSQETLQWNEQFF. The chain recombines TRBV4-1 with TRBJ2-1; D uncertain. Germline V gene lookup returns CDR1 MGHRA and CDR2 YSYEKL. The ends were cut back, 0 bases at V and 7 bases at J, with 13 bases in the middle. The CDR3 is 15 residues long.

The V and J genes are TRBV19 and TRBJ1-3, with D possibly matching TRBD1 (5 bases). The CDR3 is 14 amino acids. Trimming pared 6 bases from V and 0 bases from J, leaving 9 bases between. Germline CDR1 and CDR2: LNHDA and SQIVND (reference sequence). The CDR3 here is CASSQGVSGNTIYF. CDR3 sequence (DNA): TGTGCCAGTAGCCAAGGGGTCTCTGGAAACACCATATATTTT. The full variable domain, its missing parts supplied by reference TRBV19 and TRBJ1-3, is DGGITQSPKYLFRKEGQNVTLSCEQNLNHDAMYWYRQDPGQGLRLIYYSQIVNDFQKGDIAEGYSVSREKKESFPLTVTSAQKNPTAFYLCASSQGVSGNTIYFGEGSWLTVV.

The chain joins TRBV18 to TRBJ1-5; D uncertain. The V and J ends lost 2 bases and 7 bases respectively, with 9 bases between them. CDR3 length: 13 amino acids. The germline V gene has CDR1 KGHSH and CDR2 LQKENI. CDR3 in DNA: TGTGCCAGCTCACCAAGCGGTCGCCAGCCCCAGCATTTT. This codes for CASSPSGRQPQHF.

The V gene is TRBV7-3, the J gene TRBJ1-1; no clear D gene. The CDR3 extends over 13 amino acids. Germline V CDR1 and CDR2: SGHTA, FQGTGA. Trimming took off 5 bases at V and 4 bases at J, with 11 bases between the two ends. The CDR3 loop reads CASSPPGSTEAFF. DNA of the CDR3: TGTGCCAGCAGCCCGCCGGGATCCACTGAAGCTTTCTTT.

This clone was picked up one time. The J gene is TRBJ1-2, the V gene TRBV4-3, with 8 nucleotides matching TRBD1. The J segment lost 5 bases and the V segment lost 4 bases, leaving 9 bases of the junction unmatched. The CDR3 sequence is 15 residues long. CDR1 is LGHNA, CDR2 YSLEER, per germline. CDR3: CASSPPGTGSYGYTF. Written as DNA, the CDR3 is TGCGCCAGCAGCCCCCCAGGGACAGGAAGTTATGGCTACACCTTC.